Following are 15 T cell receptor beta chains from one sample sequenced in a study of early stage breast cancer tumors. The repertoire was sequenced with immunoSEQ multiplex PCR; TCRdb's copy has only in-frame clones and lacks some. The table records about 51,000 clones, about 77% of them present only once. Source material: blood. These receptors all come from a person in their 40s with breast cancer.

The chain joins TRBV29-1 to TRBJ1-5; D is uncertain. Trimming cost V 6 bases and J 1 base, with 16 bases left between them. This CDR3 contains 15 residues. Germline assignment: CDR1 SQVTM and CDR2 ANQGSEA. CDR3 sequence: CSVQDTANSNQPQHF. The CDR3 region has the DNA TGCAGCGTCCAAGACACAGCCAACAGCAATCAGCCCCAGCATTTT.

V is TRBV5-4 and J is TRBJ1-3, with D perhaps matching TRBD1 (5 bases). CDR1 and CDR2 (germline): SGHNT, YYREEE (reference sequence). The CDR3 covers 15 residues. Trimming shortened V by 0 bases and J by 0 bases, and 7 bases separated the two germline ends. The CDR3 sequence: CASSLDGASGNTIYF. The CDR3 DNA is TGTGCCAGCAGCTTGGACGGGGCCTCTGGAAACACCATATATTTT.

V usage is TRBV2 and J usage is TRBJ2-7; 13 positions match TRBD2. V trimming: 7 bases; J trimming: 4 bases; junction bases outside the gene matches: 4. CDR1 is SNHLY, CDR2 FYNNEI, per germline. CDR3 size: 14 residues. The DNA of the CDR3 is TGTGCCAGCAAACCGGGACTAGCGGGGTACGAGCAGTACTTC. It yields the protein CASKPGLAGYEQYF.

The chain uses TRBV30 and TRBJ2-1, with 11 bases matching TRBD2. This CDR3 comprises 14 residues. Germline loops: CDR1 GTSNPN, CDR2 SVGIG (reference sequence). The V gene end was trimmed by 5 bases and the J gene end by 4 bases; junction bases not matched to a gene: 4. CDR3 DNA: TGTGCCTGGGTAGCGGGAGGGCTTTACAATGAGCAGTTCTTC. Translating gives CAWVAGGLYNEQFF.

This rearrangement joins TRBV7-9 to TRBJ1-2, with a weak D call TRBD1 (5 bases). The CDR3 extends over 13 amino acids. V lost 0 bases and J lost 7, with 9 bases in between. CDR1 is SEHNR, CDR2 FQNEAQ, per germline (reference sequence). The CDR3 nucleotides are TGTGCCAGCAGCTTAGCGGCAGGGAGTGGCTACACCTTC. It translates to CASSLAAGSGYTF.

The J gene is TRBJ2-3, the V gene TRBV4-2, with D unclear. V was clipped by 1 base and J by 1 base, with 12 bases between them. Per germline, CDR1 LGHNA and CDR2 YNFKEQ. The CDR3 runs to 16 residues. CDR3 in amino acids: CASSQAGFTGTDTQYF. The CDR3 bases are TGTGCCAGCAGCCAAGCCGGATTCACGGGCACAGATACGCAGTATTTT.

The chain uses TRBV5-1 and TRBJ1-1; TRBD1 matches at 12 bases. The CDR3 is 18 residues long. CDR1 is SGHRS, CDR2 YFSETQ, per germline. J was trimmed by 1 base and V by 4 bases; bases with no gene match: 11. CDR3 nucleotide sequence: TGCGCCAGCAGCGAAGATCCCGGGACAGGGGGCAAGAACACTGAAGCTTTCTTT. Amino acid sequence: CASSEDPGTGGKNTEAFF.

The sample holds a few counts of this clone. This CDR3 is CAWSPGLAGNEQFF. As DNA, the CDR3 is TGTGCCTGGAGTCCAGGACTAGCGGGCAATGAGCAGTTCTTC. This chain joins TRBV30 and TRBJ2-1, with 11 bases identical to TRBD2. This CDR3 comprises 14 residues. CDR1 is GTSNPN and CDR2 is SVGIG in the germline V gene (reference sequence). V shed 2 bases, J shed 6 bases, and the junction held 3 bases outside the gene matches.

This chain joins TRBV6-9 and TRBJ2-7; 11 positions match TRBD2. This CDR3 is 16 amino acids long. Looked up from germline, CDR1 is MNHGY and CDR2 is SVAAGI. V lost 10 bases, J lost 6 bases, and 17 bases stayed unmatched. The CDR3, as DNA: TGTGCCAATCCAGGACTAGCGGGCAGAGACTGTGGCGAGCAGTACTTC. Protein: CANPGLAGRDCGEQYF.

In this sample, this clone turned up a few times. The chain combines TRBV19 with TRBJ1-2; TRBD1 matches at 8 bases. The CDR3 is 14 residues long. Germline lookup yields CDR1 LNHDA and CDR2 SQIVND (reference sequence). V was clipped by 4 bases and J by 7 bases; unmatched bases: 8. Written as DNA, the CDR3 is TGTGCCAGTAGTACCGAGGACAGGGTTCGTGGCTACACCTTC. It codes for CASSTEDRVRGYTF. Variable domain in full (rest from reference TRBV19 and TRBJ1-2): DGGITQSPKYLFRKEGQNVTLSCEQNLNHDAMYWYRQDPGQGLRLIYYSQIVNDFQKGDIAEGYSVSREKKESFPLTVTSAQKNPTAFYLCASSTEDRVRGYTFGSGTRLTVV.

The V gene is TRBV19, the J gene TRBJ2-4; unclear D gene. The V gene lost 1 base and the J gene lost 0 bases, with 10 bases spanning the gap. This CDR3 region has 16 residues. Germline V CDR1 and CDR2: LNHDA, SQIVND (reference sequence). The CDR3, as DNA: TGTGCCAGTAGTATAGCGGCGGACCTAGCCAAAAACATTCAGTACTTC. Protein: CASSIAADLAKNIQYF.

This clone has just one count. The V call is TRBV29-1, the J call TRBJ2-1; TRBD2 matches 11 bases. V lost 6 bases and J lost 6; bases outside the gene matches: 7. CDR1 SQVTM and CDR2 ANQGSEA come from the germline V gene. This CDR3 has 14 residues. In DNA form, the CDR3 reads TGCAGCGTGATAGCGGGAGGGATCGTCAATGAGCAGTTCTTC. Translated, it gives CSVIAGGIVNEQFF.

The chain couples TRBV7-9 to TRBJ2-7; possible D gene TRBD1, 6 bases. Germline V CDR1 and CDR2: SEHNR, FQNEAQ (reference sequence). The V end lost 5 bases, the J end lost 0 bases, and 20 bases lay between the germline ends. This CDR3 has 17 residues. The CDR3 DNA follows: TGTGCCAGCAGCCTCGCAGAGGGGGAATTCAACTCCTACGAGCAGTACTTC. Its translation is CASSLAEGEFNSYEQYF.

This chain connects TRBV5-1 to TRBJ2-5; TRBD2 agrees at 7 bases. Germline V lookup: CDR1 SGHRS, CDR2 YFSETQ. The CDR3 is made up of 15 amino acids. The V segment lost 5 bases and the J segment 2 bases; nucleotides outside the gene matches: 9. CDR3 DNA sequence: TGCGCCAGCAGTTCCGGGACTACGTGGCAAGAGACCCAGTACTTC. Amino acid sequence: CASSSGTTWQETQYF.

The chain has TRBV30 and TRBJ2-1; TRBD1 might be the D (5 bases). Looked up from germline, CDR1 is GTSNPN and CDR2 is SVGIG (reference sequence). V lost 3 bases to trimming and J lost 9 bases, with 9 bases between them. The CDR3 consists of 11 residues. The DNA for the CDR3 is TGTGCCTGGAGGCTCCAGGGTGAGCAGTTCTTC. Its protein is CAWRLQGEQFF.